This T cell receptor (beta chain) was profiled in a study of CD8 T cells in ankylosing spondylitis. Construction of TCR beta libraries was performed using quantitative 5'-RACE with molecular barcodes. TCRdb ran MiXCR on the 5' RACE reads and lists one entry per CDR3 protein. The table records 150,000 to 200,000 distinct CDR3 sequences, just over 9.5% of them present only once. Findings of the study overall: The disease-linked clones had a CD8+ phenotype and low blood frequencies.

This clonotype was seen a few times. Its antigen remains unknown. The sequenced sample consisted of blood, either unsorted or a sorted T cell fraction (not recorded which). This receptor was taken from a female donor with ankylosing spondylitis or in good health (not recorded which).

The CDR3 sequence: CASSFDAGPQHF. The CDR3 coding sequence is TGTGCCAGCAGCTTTGACGCAGGGCCCCAGCATTTT. This rearrangement joins TRBV11-2 to TRBJ1-5; no clear D gene. This CDR3 comprises 12 residues. The V end was cut by 3 bases, the J end by 9 bases, with 9 bases between. CDR1 and CDR2 (germline): SGHAT, FQNNGV.